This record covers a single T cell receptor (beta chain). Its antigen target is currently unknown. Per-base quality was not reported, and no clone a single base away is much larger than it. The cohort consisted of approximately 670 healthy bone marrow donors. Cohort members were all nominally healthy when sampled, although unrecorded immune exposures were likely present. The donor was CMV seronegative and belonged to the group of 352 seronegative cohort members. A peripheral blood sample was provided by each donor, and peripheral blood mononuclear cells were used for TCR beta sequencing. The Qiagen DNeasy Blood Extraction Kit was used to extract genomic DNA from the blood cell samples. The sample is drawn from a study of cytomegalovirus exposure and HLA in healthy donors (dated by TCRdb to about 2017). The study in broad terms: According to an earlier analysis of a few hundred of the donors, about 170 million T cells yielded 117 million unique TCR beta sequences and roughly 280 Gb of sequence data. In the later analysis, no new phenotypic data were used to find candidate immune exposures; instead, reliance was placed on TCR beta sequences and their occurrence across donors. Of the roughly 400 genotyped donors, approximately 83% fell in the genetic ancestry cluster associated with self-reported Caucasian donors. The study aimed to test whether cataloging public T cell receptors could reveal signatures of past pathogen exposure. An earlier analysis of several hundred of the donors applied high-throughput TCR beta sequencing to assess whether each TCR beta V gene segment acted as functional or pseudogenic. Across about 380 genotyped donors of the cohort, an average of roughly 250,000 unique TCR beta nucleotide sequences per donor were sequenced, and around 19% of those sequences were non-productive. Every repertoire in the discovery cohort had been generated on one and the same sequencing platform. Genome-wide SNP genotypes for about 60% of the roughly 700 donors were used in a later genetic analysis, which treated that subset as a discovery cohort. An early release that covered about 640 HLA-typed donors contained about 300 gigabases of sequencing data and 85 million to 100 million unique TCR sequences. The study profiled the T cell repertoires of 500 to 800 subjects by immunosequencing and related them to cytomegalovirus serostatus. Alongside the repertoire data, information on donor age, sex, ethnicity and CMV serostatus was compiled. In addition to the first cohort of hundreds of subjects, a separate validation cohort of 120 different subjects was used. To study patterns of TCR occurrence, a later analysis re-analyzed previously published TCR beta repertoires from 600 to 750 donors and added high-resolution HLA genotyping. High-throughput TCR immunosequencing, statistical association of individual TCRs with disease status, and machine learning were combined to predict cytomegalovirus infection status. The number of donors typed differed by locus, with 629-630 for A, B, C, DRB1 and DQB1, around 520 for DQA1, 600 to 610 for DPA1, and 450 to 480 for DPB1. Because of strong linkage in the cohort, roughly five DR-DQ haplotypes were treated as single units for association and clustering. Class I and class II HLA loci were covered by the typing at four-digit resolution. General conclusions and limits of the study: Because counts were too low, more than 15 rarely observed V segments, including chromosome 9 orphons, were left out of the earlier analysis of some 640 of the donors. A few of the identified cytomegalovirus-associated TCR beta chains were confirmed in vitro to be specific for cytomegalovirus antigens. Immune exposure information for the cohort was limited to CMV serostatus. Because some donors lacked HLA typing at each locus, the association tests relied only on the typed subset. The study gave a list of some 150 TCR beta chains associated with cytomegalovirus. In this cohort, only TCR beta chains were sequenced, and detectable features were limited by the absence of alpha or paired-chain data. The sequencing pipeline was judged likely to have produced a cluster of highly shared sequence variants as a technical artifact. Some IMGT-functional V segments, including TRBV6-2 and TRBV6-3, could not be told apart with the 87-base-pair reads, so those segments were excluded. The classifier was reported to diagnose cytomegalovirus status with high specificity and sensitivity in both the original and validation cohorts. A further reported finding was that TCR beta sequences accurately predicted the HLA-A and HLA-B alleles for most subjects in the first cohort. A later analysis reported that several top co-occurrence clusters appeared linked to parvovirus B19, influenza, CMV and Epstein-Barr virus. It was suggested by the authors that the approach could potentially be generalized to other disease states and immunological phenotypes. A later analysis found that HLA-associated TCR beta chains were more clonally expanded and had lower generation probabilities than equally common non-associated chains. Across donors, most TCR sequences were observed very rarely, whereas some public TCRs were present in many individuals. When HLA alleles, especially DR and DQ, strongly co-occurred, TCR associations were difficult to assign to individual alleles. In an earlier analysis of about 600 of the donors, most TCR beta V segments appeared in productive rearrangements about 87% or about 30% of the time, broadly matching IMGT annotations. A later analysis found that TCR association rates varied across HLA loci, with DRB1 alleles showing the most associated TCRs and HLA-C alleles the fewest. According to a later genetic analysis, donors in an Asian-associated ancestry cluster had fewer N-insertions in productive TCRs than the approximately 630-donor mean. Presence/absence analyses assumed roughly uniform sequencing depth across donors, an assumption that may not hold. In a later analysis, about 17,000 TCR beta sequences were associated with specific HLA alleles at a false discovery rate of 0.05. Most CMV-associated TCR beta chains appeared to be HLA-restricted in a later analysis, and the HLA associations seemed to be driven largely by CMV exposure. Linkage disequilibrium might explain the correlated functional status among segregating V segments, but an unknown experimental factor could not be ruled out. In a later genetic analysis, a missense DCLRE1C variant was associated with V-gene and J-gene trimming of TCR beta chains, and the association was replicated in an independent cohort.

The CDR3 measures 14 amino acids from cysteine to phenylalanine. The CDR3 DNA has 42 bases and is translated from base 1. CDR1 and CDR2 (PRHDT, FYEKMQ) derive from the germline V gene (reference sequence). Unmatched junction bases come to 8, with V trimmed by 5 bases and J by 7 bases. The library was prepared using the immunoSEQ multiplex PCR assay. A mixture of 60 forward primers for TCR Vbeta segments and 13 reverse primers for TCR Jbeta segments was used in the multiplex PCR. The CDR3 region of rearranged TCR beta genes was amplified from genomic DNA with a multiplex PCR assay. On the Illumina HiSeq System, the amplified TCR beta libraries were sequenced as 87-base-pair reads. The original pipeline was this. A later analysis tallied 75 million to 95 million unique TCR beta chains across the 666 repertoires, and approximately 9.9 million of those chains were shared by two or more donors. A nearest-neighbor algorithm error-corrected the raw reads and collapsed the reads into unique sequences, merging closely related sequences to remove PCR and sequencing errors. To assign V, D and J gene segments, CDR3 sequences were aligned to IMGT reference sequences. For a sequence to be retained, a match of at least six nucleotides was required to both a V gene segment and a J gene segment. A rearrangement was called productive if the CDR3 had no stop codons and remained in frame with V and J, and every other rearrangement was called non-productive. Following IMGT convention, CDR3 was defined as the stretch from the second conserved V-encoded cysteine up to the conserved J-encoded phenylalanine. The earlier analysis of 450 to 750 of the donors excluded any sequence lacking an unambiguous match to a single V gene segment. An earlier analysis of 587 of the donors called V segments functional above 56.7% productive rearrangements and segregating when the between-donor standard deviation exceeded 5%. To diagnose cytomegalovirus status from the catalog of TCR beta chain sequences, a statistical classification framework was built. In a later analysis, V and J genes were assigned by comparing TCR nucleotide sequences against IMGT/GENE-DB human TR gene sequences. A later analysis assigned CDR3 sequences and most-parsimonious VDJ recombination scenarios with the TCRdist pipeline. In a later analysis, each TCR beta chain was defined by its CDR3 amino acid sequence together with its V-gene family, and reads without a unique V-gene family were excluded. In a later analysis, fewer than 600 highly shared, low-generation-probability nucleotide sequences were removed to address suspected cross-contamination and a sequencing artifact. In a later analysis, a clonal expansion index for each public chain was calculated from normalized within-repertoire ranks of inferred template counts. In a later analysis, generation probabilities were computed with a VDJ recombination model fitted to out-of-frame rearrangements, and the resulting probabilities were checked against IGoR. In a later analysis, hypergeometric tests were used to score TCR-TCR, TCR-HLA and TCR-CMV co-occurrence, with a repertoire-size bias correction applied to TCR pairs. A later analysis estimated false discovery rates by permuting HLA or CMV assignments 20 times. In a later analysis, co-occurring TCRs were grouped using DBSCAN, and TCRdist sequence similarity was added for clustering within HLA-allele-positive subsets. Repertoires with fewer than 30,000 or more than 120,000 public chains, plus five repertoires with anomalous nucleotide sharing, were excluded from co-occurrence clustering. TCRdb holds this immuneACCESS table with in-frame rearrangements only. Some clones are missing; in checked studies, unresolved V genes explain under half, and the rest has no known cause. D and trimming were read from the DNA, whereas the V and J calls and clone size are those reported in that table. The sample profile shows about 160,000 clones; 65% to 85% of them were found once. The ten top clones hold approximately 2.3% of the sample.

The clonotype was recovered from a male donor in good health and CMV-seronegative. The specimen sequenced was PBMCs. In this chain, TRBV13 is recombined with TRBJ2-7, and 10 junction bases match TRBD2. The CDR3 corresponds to CASSQEGLAREQYF. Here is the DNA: TGTGCCAGCAGCCAGGAGGGACTAGCGCGAGAGCAGTACTTC.